These 28 T cell receptor beta chains share one sample of origin, sequenced in a study of T cell clones after liver transplantation (dated by TCRdb to 2018 to 2020). The library was prepared using the immunoSEQ multiplex PCR assay. Here the immuneACCESS table is served through TCRdb, limited to in-frame sequences with V and J called. Missing clones are a known gap in these copies; in checked studies unresolved V genes cover under half, and the rest lacks a known reason. A total of some 57,000 clones appear in this sample, around 70% of them only once. Jointly, the top ten make up nearly 10% of the sample. Sequenced material: CD4+ T cells from blood, taken at the 22-month timepoint. The receptor set was obtained from a human patient who received a liver transplant. Some T cells may derive from the graft donor when a transplant has been performed.

The chain joins TRBV7-6 to TRBJ2-1; 10 bases are shared with TRBD2. The length of the CDR3 is 19 residues. Looked up from germline, CDR1 is SGHVS and CDR2 is FNYEAQ. Trimming at V came to 1 base and at J to 0 bases, leaving 9 bases not matched to a gene. CDR3 in amino acids: CASSLGASGGLSSYNEQFF. The CDR3 nucleotides read TGTGCCAGCAGCTTAGGGGCTAGCGGGGGTCTAAGCTCCTACAATGAGCAGTTCTTC. Full variable domain (missing parts from reference TRBV7-6 and TRBJ2-1): GAGVSQSPRYKVTKRGQDVALRCDPISGHVSLYWYRQALGQGPEFLTYFNYEAQQDKSGLPNDRFSAERPEGSISTLTIQRTEQRDSAMYRCASSLGASGGLSSYNEQFFGPGTRLTVL.

The genes are TRBV7-9 and TRBJ1-5; D might be TRBD1 (5 bases). Germline V gives CDR1 SEHNR, CDR2 FQNEAQ (reference sequence). The CDR3 covers 16 residues. V was cut by 5 bases and J by 5 bases, with 19 bases left in between. The CDR3: CASSPGGDGQYQPQHF. The CDR3 DNA is TGTGCCAGCAGCCCTGGCGGCGATGGACAATATCAGCCCCAGCATTTT.

This clone was seen once. The genes are TRBV29-1 and TRBJ1-5, with 7 bases identical to TRBD1. There are 13 residues in the CDR3. CDR1 is SQVTM and CDR2 is ANQGSEA in the germline V gene. Trimming removed 6 bases from V and 9 bases from J; junction bases left unmatched: 11. CDR3 in amino acids: CSVQRDSQGPQHF. The CDR3 DNA sequence: TGCAGCGTACAAAGGGACAGTCAGGGGCCCCAGCATTTT.

This chain uses TRBV2 with TRBJ2-5; TRBD1 or TRBD2 may be the D gene (6 bases each). CDR1 and CDR2 (germline): SNHLY, FYNNEI. V was clipped by 5 bases and J by 2 bases, with 12 bases between them. The CDR3 contains 14 residues. The CDR3 protein is CASSSTGGQETQYF. The CDR3 DNA follows: TGTGCCAGCAGTTCGACAGGAGGGCAAGAGACCCAGTACTTC.

The rearrangement uses TRBV6-6 and TRBJ1-4; D gene uncertain. The CDR3 loop spans 12 amino acids. The germline gives CDR1 MNHNY, CDR2 SVGAGI (reference sequence). V lost 2 bases and J 8 bases, leaving 6 bases between the germline ends. This chain's CDR3 is CASSYEAEKLFF. CDR3 nucleotides: TGTGCCAGCAGTTACGAGGCAGAAAAACTGTTTTTT.

This chain uses TRBV4-2 with TRBJ1-2, with D hard to call. CDR1 and CDR2 from the germline V gene are LGHNA and YNFKEQ. V was pared by 4 bases and J by 8 bases, with 11 bases between. The CDR3 covers 12 residues. The CDR3 bases are TGTGCCAGCAGCCCGGAGGGAGTAGGCTACACCTTC. Translated, it gives CASSPEGVGYTF.

J is TRBJ1-2 and V is TRBV25-1, with a tentative D call TRBD1 (5 bases). Germline values: CDR1 MGHDK, CDR2 SYGVNS. The CDR3 runs to 15 residues. V was clipped by 2 bases and J by 0 bases, with 10 bases between them. Here the CDR3 DNA reads TGTGCCAGCAGTGAACGATGGGGGACTAACTATGGCTACACCTTC. This encodes CASSERWGTNYGYTF.

In this sample, this clone turned up a few times. The V gene is TRBV5-4, the J gene TRBJ2-2; 10 bases agree with TRBD2. Germline V lookup: CDR1 SGHNT, CDR2 YYREEE (reference sequence). The CDR3 loop spans 15 amino acids. Trimming removed 4 bases from V and 5 bases from J; junction bases left unmatched: 5. CDR3 nucleotide sequence: TGTGCCAGCAGCGGGGGACTAGCGCCGACCGGGGAGCTGTTTTTT. Its translation: CASSGGLAPTGELFF. The entire variable domain, with the rest obtained from reference TRBV5-4 and TRBJ2-2, is as follows: ETGVTQSPTHLIKTRGQQVTLRCSSQSGHNTVSWYQQALGQGPQFIFQYYREEENGRGNFPPRFSGLQFPNYSSELNVNALELDDSALYLCASSGGLAPTGELFFGEGSRLTVL.

This clone was detected a few times. The chain carries TRBV10-3 and TRBJ2-3; D may correspond to TRBD1 or TRBD2 (6 bases each). The V end was cut by 6 bases, the J end by 8 bases, with 21 bases between. Looked up from germline, CDR1 is ENHRY and CDR2 is SYGVKD. The CDR3 has 15 residues. DNA for the CDR3: TGTGCCATCAGCGAGGGGGGTGGGGTTAGAGGTACGCAGTATTTT. Residues: CAISEGGGVRGTQYF.

This clone was detected ten times or more. The chain couples TRBV7-9 to TRBJ2-7; D possibly corresponds to TRBD1 (5 bases). Germline-derived CDR1 and CDR2 are SEHNR and FQNEAQ (reference sequence). The CDR3 has 14 amino acids. V lost 2 bases and J 5 bases, leaving 13 bases between the germline ends. CDR3 sequence (DNA): TGTGCCAGCAGCTTATCCCAGGGCAGGAACGAGCAGTACTTC. It translates to CASSLSQGRNEQYF.

This clone was recorded only once. The CDR3 here is CASSPQGQGNTEAFF. The CDR3 DNA is TGTGCCAGCAGCCCTCAGGGACAGGGTAACACTGAAGCTTTCTTT. The V gene is TRBV7-2, the J gene TRBJ1-1; TRBD1 agrees at 9 bases. J was trimmed by 2 bases and V by 5 bases; bases with no gene match: 6. CDR1 is SGHTA, CDR2 FQGNSA, per germline. This CDR3 has 15 amino acids.

J is TRBJ1-6 and V is TRBV7-2, with D unclear. Germline values: CDR1 SGHTA, CDR2 FQGNSA. This CDR3 region has 17 residues. V lost 7 bases, J lost 0 bases, and 16 bases lay in between. The CDR3 spells CASTYNLGSSYNSPLHF. Here the CDR3 DNA reads TGTGCCAGCACGTATAATCTGGGTTCCTCCTATAATTCACCCCTCCACTTT.

This CDR3 is CASSRDRGPGELFF. The CDR3 coding sequence is TGTGCCAGCAGCCGGGACAGGGGTCCCGGGGAGCTGTTTTTT. V is TRBV4-2 and J is TRBJ2-2; the match to TRBD1 covers 10 bases. Germline V gene data show CDR1 as LGHNA and CDR2 as YNFKEQ. V lost 4 bases, J lost 6 bases, and 2 bases stayed unmatched. The CDR3 has 14 amino acids.

The chain joins TRBV11-2 to TRBJ1-2; the D is unclear. The germline V gene has CDR1 SGHAT and CDR2 FQNNGV. The V end was cut by 0 bases, the J end by 8 bases, with 10 bases between. There are 13 residues in the CDR3. Written as DNA, the CDR3 is TGTGCCAGCAGCTTAGAGGCTGGGGTCGGCTACACCTTC. This codes for CASSLEAGVGYTF. Complete variable domain (other parts from reference TRBV11-2 and TRBJ1-2): EAGVAQSPRYKIIEKRQSVAFWCNPISGHATLYWYQQILGQGPKLLIQFQNNGVVDDSQLPKDRFSAERLKGVDSTLKIQPAKLEDSAVYLCASSLEAGVGYTFGSGTRLTVV.

This clone was recorded a few times. The chain couples TRBV11-3 to TRBJ2-7; 7 positions agree with TRBD2. With V trimmed by 5 bases and J by 3 bases, 10 bases remained unmatched. The CDR3 is made up of 15 amino acids. Germline CDR1 reads SGHNT; CDR2 reads YENEEA. For the CDR3, the DNA is TGTGCCAGCAGCCTGGACGGAGGGGAGGGCTACGAGCAGTACTTC. It codes for CASSLDGGEGYEQYF.

The CDR3 DNA sequence: TGTGCCAGCGTCAGCGGGCAGAACACCGGGGAGCTGTTTTTT. Protein product: CASVSGQNTGELFF. The chain employs TRBV28 and TRBJ2-2; TRBD2 is a possible D gene (6 bases). CDR1 and CDR2 (germline): MDHEN, SYDVKM. This CDR3 is built from 14 residues. V lost 8 bases and J 1 base, leaving 11 bases between the germline ends.

This clone was counted a few times. The V call is TRBV2, the J call TRBJ1-3; possibly TRBD1 for D (6 bases). The V end was cut by 6 bases, the J end by 4 bases, with 16 bases between. This CDR3 is built from 15 residues. Germline assignment: CDR1 SNHLY and CDR2 FYNNEI. The CDR3 is CASSSTGFSGNTIYF. CDR3 coding DNA: TGTGCCAGCAGCTCCACAGGGTTCTCGGGAAACACCATATATTTT.

The chain uses TRBV10-3 and TRBJ1-4; D unclear. CDR3 length equals 12 residues. V was clipped by 7 bases and J by 4 bases, with 7 bases between them. The germline CDR1 and CDR2 sequences are ENHRY and SYGVKD. The CDR3 DNA follows: TGTGCCATCAAAGACGTTAATGAAAAACTGTTTTTT. As protein: CAIKDVNEKLFF.

The chain joins TRBV5-4 to TRBJ2-5; 9 bases are shared with TRBD2. This CDR3 spans 15 amino acids. Germline CDR1 SGHNT, CDR2 YYREEE (reference sequence). V shed 6 bases and J 4 bases; nucleotides not matched to a gene: 10. The CDR3 region is CASIRAGGSRETQYF. The CDR3 region has the DNA TGTGCCAGCATCCGAGCGGGGGGTAGTCGAGAGACCCAGTACTTC.

The rearrangement joins TRBV9 to TRBJ2-5; 10 bases fit TRBD1. V shed 4 bases, J shed 5 bases, and the junction held 8 bases outside the gene matches. The CDR3 is 15 amino acids. Germline-derived CDR1 and CDR2 are SGDLS and YYNGEE. CDR3 nucleotide sequence: TGTGCCAGCAGCCCCGGGACAGGGGTTGTGGAGACCCAGTACTTC. The encoded protein is CASSPGTGVVETQYF.

The chain has TRBV7-3 and TRBJ1-1, with TRBD1 matching 8 bases. Germline V gene lookup returns CDR1 SGHTA and CDR2 FQGTGA. There are 14 residues in the CDR3. V trimming: 5 bases; J trimming: 4 bases; junction bases outside the gene matches: 6. The CDR3, as DNA: TGTGCCAGCAGCCCCCGGACAGGGTCCACTGAAGCTTTCTTT. This sequence encodes CASSPRTGSTEAFF.

This clone was detected once. The genes are TRBV27 and TRBJ1-5, with TRBD1 identical over 8 bases. The CDR3 sequence is 13 residues long. Germline CDR1 and CDR2: MNHEY and SMNVEV (reference sequence). The ends lost 6 bases at V and 6 bases at J; junction bases unmatched: 4. The CDR3 DNA follows: TGTGCCAGCAGGCCAGGGGGCTCTCAGCCCCAGCATTTT. Translation gives CASRPGGSQPQHF.

In its sample, this clone was seen a few times. The CDR3 region has the DNA TGTGCCAGCAGTTTCCGACAGGACTATGGCTACACCTTC. Its protein product is CASSFRQDYGYTF. The V gene is TRBV27, the J gene TRBJ1-2, with a weak D call TRBD1 (6 bases). In germline, CDR1 is MNHEY, CDR2 SMNVEV (reference sequence). Trimming pared 3 bases from V and 3 bases from J, leaving 8 bases between. The CDR3 runs to 13 residues.

The chain has TRBV7-8 and TRBJ2-4; D possibly corresponds to TRBD2 (5 bases). CDR1 SGHVS and CDR2 FQNEAQ come from the germline V gene. V was pared by 4 bases and J by 6 bases, with 10 bases between. The length of the CDR3 is 13 residues. In DNA form, the CDR3 reads TGTGCCAGCAGCTCGTTCGAGGGAAACATTCAGTACTTC. It translates to CASSSFEGNIQYF. Full variable domain (missing parts from reference TRBV7-8 and TRBJ2-4): GAGVSQSPRYKVAKRGQDVALRCDPISGHVSLFWYQQALGQGPEFLTYFQNEAQLDKSGLPSDRFFAERPEGSVSTLKIQRTQQEDSAVYLCASSSFEGNIQYFGAGTRLSVL.

The rearrangement uses TRBV6-1 and TRBJ2-1; tentatively, D is TRBD2 (5 bases). The germline V gene encodes CDR1 MNHNS and CDR2 SASEGT. This CDR3 has 15 amino acids. V shed 5 bases and J shed 0 bases, with 11 bases lying between them. CDR3 nucleotide sequence: TGTGCCAGCAGTCCGGACTCAAACTCCTACAATGAGCAGTTCTTC. Amino acid sequence: CASSPDSNSYNEQFF.

This chain links TRBV6-1 with TRBJ2-2; D may be TRBD1 (6 bases). Germline values: CDR1 MNHNS, CDR2 SASEGT. The V end lost 4 bases, the J end lost 5 bases, and 14 bases lay between the germline ends. The CDR3 spans 15 residues. CDR3 coding DNA: TGTGCCAGCAGTGGACAAGTGGGGGCGACCGGGGAGCTGTTTTTT. Amino acid sequence: CASSGQVGATGELFF.

This rearrangement joins TRBV7-8 to TRBJ2-2; 9 bases align to TRBD1. With V trimmed by 5 bases and J by 2 bases, 6 bases remained unmatched. Per germline, CDR1 SGHVS and CDR2 FQNEAQ. This CDR3 has 16 amino acids. This CDR3 reads CASSRGTGRNTGELFF. The DNA for the CDR3 is TGTGCCAGCAGCCGCGGGACAGGGCGTAACACCGGGGAGCTGTTTTTT.

The chain has TRBV4-1 and TRBJ1-3, with a tentative D call TRBD1 (5 bases). CDR3 size: 13 residues. CDR1 and CDR2 from the germline V gene are MGHRA and YSYEKL. Trimming took 5 bases from V and 6 from J, leaving 11 bases between them. The CDR3 reads CASSEGYSNTIYF. In DNA form, the CDR3 reads TGCGCCAGCAGCGAGGGGTATTCAAACACCATATATTTT.